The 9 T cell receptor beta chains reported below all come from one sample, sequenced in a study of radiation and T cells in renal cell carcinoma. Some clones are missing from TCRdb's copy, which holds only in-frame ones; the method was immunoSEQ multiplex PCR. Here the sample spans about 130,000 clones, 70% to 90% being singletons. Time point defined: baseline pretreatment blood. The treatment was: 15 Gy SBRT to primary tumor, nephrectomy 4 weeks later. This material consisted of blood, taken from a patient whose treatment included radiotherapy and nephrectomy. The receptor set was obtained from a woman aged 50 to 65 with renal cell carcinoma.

CDR3 protein: CASSVDLLGTHTDTQYF. CDR3 in DNA: TGTGCCAGCAGCGTAGATTTGTTGGGCACGCACACAGATACGCAGTATTTT. V gene TRBV9 combines with J gene TRBJ2-3; D remains ambiguous. There are 17 residues in the CDR3. Trimming cost V 0 bases and J 2 bases, with 16 bases left between them. Germline V gene sequence: CDR1 SGDLS, CDR2 YYNGEE.

The CDR3 reads CASSPAGGKETQYF. As DNA, the CDR3 is TGTGCCAGCTCACCGGCGGGGGGAAAAGAGACCCAGTACTTC. J is TRBJ2-5 and V is TRBV18, with 8 bases that match TRBD2. This CDR3 comprises 14 residues. The germline V gene encodes CDR1 KGHSH and CDR2 LQKENI. V lost 3 bases, J lost 3 bases, and 3 bases stayed unmatched.

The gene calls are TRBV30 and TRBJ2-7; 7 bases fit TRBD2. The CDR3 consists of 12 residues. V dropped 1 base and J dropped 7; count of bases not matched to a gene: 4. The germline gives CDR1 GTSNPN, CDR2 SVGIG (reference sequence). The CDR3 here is CAWSGVGGEQYF. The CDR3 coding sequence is TGTGCCTGGAGTGGAGTGGGAGGGGAGCAGTACTTC. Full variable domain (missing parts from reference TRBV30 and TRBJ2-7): SQTIHQWPATLVQPVGSPLSLECTVEGTSNPNLYWYRQAAGRGLQLLFYSVGIGQISSEVPQNLSASRPQDRQFILSSKKLLLSDSGFYLCAWSGVGGEQYFGPGTRLTVT.

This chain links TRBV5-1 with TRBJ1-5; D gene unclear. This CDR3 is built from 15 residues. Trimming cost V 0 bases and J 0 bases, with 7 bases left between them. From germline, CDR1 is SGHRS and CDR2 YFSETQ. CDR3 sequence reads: CASSLADPSNQPQHF. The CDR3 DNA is TGCGCCAGCAGCTTGGCAGATCCTAGCAATCAGCCCCAGCATTTT.

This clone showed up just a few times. The CDR3 is CASSSHTNTEAFF. DNA for the CDR3: TGTGCCAGTAGTTCTCACACGAACACTGAAGCTTTCTTT. The chain carries TRBV19 and TRBJ1-1; no clear D. CDR1 LNHDA and CDR2 SQIVND come from the germline V gene (reference sequence). V was pared by 5 bases and J by 1 base, with 8 bases between. The CDR3 has 13 residues.

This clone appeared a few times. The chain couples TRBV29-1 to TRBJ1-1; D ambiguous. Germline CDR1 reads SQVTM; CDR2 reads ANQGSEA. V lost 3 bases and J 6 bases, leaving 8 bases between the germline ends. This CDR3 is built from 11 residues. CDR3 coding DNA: TGCAGCGTTGAGGTCGGGGCTGAAGCTTTCTTT. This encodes CSVEVGAEAFF.

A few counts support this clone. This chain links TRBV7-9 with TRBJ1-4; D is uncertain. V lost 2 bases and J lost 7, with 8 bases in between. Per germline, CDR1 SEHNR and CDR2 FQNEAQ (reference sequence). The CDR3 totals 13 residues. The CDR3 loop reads CASSLTVGEKLFF. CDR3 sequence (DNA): TGTGCCAGCAGCTTAACAGTCGGTGAAAAACTGTTTTTT.

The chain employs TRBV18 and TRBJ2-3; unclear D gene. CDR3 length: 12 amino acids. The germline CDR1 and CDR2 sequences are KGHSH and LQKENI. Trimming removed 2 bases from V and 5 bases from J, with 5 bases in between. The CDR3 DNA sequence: TGTGCCAGCTCACCAGGTCAAGATACGCAGTATTTT. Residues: CASSPGQDTQYF.

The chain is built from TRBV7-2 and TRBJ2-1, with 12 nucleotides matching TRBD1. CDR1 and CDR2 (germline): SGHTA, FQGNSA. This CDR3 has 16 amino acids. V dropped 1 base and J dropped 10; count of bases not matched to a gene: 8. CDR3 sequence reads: CASSLEGTGGGYEQFF. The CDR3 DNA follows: TGTGCCAGCAGCTTAGAAGGGACAGGGGGCGGGTACGAGCAGTTCTTC.